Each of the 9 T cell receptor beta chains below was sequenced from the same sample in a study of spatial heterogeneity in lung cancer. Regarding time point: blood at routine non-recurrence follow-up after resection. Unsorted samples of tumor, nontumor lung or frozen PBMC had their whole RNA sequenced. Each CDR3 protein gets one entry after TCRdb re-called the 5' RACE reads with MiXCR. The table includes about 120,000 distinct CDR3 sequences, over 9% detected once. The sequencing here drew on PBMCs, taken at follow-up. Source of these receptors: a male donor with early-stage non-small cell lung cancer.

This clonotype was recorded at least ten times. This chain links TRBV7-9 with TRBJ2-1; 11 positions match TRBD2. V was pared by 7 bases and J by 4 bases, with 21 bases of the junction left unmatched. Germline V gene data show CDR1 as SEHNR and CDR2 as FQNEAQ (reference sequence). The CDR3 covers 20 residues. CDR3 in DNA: TGTGCCAGCACCTCTCTAGGGAGTAGCGGGGGGGCGACGAAGTACAATGAGCAGTTCTTC. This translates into CASTSLGSSGGATKYNEQFF.

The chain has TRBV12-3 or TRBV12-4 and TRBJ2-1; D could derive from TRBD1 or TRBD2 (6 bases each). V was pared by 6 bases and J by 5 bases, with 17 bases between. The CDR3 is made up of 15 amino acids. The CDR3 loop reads CASRPGWGADNEQFF. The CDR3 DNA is TGTGCCAGCAGGCCAGGGTGGGGGGCCGACAATGAGCAGTTCTTC.

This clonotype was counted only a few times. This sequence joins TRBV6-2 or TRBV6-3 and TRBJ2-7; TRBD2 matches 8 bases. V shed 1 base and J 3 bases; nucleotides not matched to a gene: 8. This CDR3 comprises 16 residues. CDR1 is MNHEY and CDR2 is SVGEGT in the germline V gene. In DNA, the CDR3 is TGTGCCAGCAGTTACTTGAAAAGCGGGGGAGTCTACGAGCAGTACTTC. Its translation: CASSYLKSGGVYEQYF.

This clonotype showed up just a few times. The CDR3 DNA reads TGCAGTGCTGGGGTGGCGGGGGGCCGGGCAGATACGCAGTATTTT. Protein product: CSAGVAGGRADTQYF. The chain has TRBV20-1 and TRBJ2-3, with 8 bases identical to TRBD2. V shed 5 bases and J 4 bases; nucleotides not matched to a gene: 11. Germline V gene sequence: CDR1 DFQATT, CDR2 SNEGSKA (reference sequence). The CDR3 has 15 residues.

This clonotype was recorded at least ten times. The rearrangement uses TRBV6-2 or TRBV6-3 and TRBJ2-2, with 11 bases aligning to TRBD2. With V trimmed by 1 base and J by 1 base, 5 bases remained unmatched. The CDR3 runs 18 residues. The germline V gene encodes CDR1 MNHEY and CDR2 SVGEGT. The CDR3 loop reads CASSYFPSGGMNTGELFF. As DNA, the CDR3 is TGTGCCAGCAGTTACTTCCCTAGCGGGGGGATGAACACCGGGGAGCTGTTTTTT.

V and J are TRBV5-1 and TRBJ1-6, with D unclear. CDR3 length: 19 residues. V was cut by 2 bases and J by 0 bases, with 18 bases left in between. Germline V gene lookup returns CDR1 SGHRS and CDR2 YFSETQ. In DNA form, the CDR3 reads TGCGCCAGCAGCTTTGGGGATGACACGGTGCGCTCCTATAATTCACCCCTCCACTTT. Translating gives CASSFGDDTVRSYNSPLHF.

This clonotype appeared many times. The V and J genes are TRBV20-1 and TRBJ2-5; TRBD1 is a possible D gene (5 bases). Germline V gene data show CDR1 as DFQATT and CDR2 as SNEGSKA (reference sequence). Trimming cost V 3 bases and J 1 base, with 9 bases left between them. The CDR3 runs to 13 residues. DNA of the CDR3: TGCAGTGCTAGCAGGACAAGCCAAGAGACCCAGTACTTC. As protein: CSASRTSQETQYF.

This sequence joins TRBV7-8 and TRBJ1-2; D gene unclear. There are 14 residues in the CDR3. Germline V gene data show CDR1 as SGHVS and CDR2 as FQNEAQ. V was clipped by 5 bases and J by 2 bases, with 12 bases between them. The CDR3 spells CASSHEWGNYGYTF. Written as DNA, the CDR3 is TGTGCCAGCAGCCACGAGTGGGGAAACTATGGCTACACCTTC.

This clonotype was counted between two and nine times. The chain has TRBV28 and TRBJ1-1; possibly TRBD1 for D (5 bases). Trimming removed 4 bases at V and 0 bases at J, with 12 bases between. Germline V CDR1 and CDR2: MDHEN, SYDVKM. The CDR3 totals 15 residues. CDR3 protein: CASSWGPGMNTEAFF. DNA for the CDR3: TGTGCCAGCAGTTGGGGACCAGGGATGAACACTGAAGCTTTCTTT.